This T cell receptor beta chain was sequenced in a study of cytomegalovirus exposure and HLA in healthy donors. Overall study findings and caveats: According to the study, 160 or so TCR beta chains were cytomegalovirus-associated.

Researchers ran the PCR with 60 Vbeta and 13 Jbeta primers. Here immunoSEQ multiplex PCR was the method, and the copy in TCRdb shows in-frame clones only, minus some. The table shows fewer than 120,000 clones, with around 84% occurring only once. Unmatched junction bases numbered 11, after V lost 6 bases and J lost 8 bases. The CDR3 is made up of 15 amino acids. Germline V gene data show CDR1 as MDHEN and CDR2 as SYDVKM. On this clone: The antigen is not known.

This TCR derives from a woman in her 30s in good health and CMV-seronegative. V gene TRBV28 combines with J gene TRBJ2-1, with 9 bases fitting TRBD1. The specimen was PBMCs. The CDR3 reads CASRGDRTGAYEQFF. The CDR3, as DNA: TGTGCCAGCAGGGGGGATCGGACAGGGGCTTATGAGCAGTTCTTC.